One sample yielded the 17 T cell receptor beta chains listed below, sequenced in a study of post-analysis software for immune sequencing data. Findings of the study overall: Higher frequency in patients than in controls was seen for roughly five TRBV segments, with TRBV5-6, TRBV5-1 and TRBV20-1 among them.

Antigens for these TCRs are unknown. TCR beta cDNA libraries included unique molecular identifiers. TCRdb reprocessed the PCR reads with MiXCR, giving one entry per CDR3 protein. The data hold approximately 460,000 distinct CDR3 sequences, with under 55% observed a single time. The source material was blood. The receptors stem from a girl aged 5-17 years with multiple sclerosis.

The rearrangement joins TRBV28 to TRBJ2-3, with 11 bases that match TRBD2. The CDR3 runs to 19 residues. Looked up from germline, CDR1 is MDHEN and CDR2 is SYDVKM. V shed 3 bases and J 5 bases; nucleotides not matched to a gene: 16. The CDR3 DNA is TGTGCCAGCAGTTTCTATCTAGCGGGAGGTGGATTTGTTCGAGATACGCAGTATTTT. Translated: CASSFYLAGGGFVRDTQYF.

The chain is built from TRBV20-1 and TRBJ1-5; D ambiguous. The ends were cut back, 2 bases at V and 0 bases at J, with 5 bases in the middle. Germline values: CDR1 DFQATT, CDR2 SNEGSKA (reference sequence). The CDR3 loop spans 13 amino acids. The CDR3 DNA reads as TGCAGTGCTAGAAAGATTAGCAATCAGCCCCAGCATTTT. It specifies CSARKISNQPQHF.

V is TRBV24-1 and J is TRBJ2-7; 8 bases map to TRBD2. Germline CDR1 KGHDR, CDR2 SFDVKD. Unmatched junction bases numbered 13, after V lost 3 bases and J lost 7 bases. CDR3 size: 16 residues. CDR3 nucleotides: TGTGCCACCAGTGATGGAGGACTAGCAAGTCGCAATGAGCAGTACTTC. Protein product: CATSDGGLASRNEQYF.

The chain has TRBV29-1 and TRBJ2-7; tentatively, D is TRBD1 or TRBD2 (6 bases each). Germline CDR1 SQVTM, CDR2 ANQGSEA. The CDR3 sequence is 16 residues long. Trimming shortened V by 1 base and J by 1 base, and 17 bases separated the two germline ends. The CDR3 reads CSVEGKGGEGSYEQYF. CDR3 coding DNA: TGCAGCGTTGAAGGGAAGGGGGGAGAAGGGTCCTACGAGCAGTACTTC.

CDR3 loop: CASSVATRGAGLEQFF. The CDR3 nucleotides read TGTGCCAGCAGCGTAGCTACGAGAGGAGCGGGCCTTGAGCAGTTCTTC. The genes are TRBV9 and TRBJ2-1; a possible D gene is TRBD2 (6 bases). Looked up from germline, CDR1 is SGDLS and CDR2 is YYNGEE. The CDR3 has 16 residues. V shed 0 bases and J shed 9 bases, with 19 bases lying between them. The full variable domain, in which reference TRBV9 and TRBJ2-1 provide the parts outside the CDR3, is DSGVTQTPKHLITATGQRVTLRCSPRSGDLSVYWYQQSLDQGLQFLIQYYNGEERAKGNILERFSAQQFPDLHSELNLSSLELGDSALYFCASSVATRGAGLEQFFGPGTRLTVL.

The sample holds a few counts of this clonotype. V and J are TRBV29-1 and TRBJ2-7, with a weak D call TRBD2 (6 bases). Per germline, CDR1 SQVTM and CDR2 ANQGSEA. The CDR3 is 13 amino acids. Trimming shortened V by 2 bases and J by 6 bases, and 14 bases separated the two germline ends. CDR3: CSVESQAGSEQYF. The CDR3 region has the DNA TGCAGCGTTGAATCACAGGCGGGAAGCGAGCAGTACTTC.

The chain combines TRBV9 with TRBJ2-2; no firm D call. Trimming left V 0 bases short and J 1 base short, with 13 bases between. The CDR3 loop spans 17 amino acids. Germline CDR1 is SGDLS and CDR2 is YYNGEE. CDR3 nucleotides: TGTGCCAGCAGCGTAGATGTCTTCGGCGGGAACACCGGGGAGCTGTTTTTT. This translates into CASSVDVFGGNTGELFF.

The chain employs TRBV12-3 or TRBV12-4 and TRBJ1-5, with a weak D call TRBD1 (5 bases). V was trimmed by 5 bases and J by 0 bases, leaving 26 bases between them. The CDR3 consists of 20 residues. As DNA, the CDR3 is TGTGCCAGCAGTACCGACCCACTCCGGGACTCTAACCCTAGCAATCAGCCCCAGCATTTT. Translating gives CASSTDPLRDSNPSNQPQHF.

V is TRBV6-6 and J is TRBJ1-5; D call uncertain. The V end lost 0 bases, the J end lost 0 bases, and 12 bases lay between the germline ends. CDR1 and CDR2 from the germline V gene are MNHNY and SVGAGI (reference sequence). This CDR3 spans 17 amino acids. The DNA of the CDR3 is TGTGCCAGCAGTTACTCGATCGGGATGGATAGCAATCAGCCCCAGCATTTT. It yields the protein CASSYSIGMDSNQPQHF.

The chain couples TRBV7-6 to TRBJ1-2; D is perhaps TRBD1 (6 bases). V was shortened by 4 bases and J by 3 bases, with 12 bases between the two germline ends. The CDR3 has 14 amino acids. Per the germline V gene, CDR1 is SGHVS and CDR2 is FNYEAQ. Here the CDR3 reads CASSSGDGYYGYTF. The CDR3 bases are TGTGCCAGCAGCTCAGGGGACGGATACTATGGCTACACCTTC. Full variable domain (outside the CDR3, taken from reference TRBV7-6 and TRBJ1-2): GAGVSQSPRYKVTKRGQDVALRCDPISGHVSLYWYRQALGQGPEFLTYFNYEAQQDKSGLPNDRFSAERPEGSISTLTIQRTEQRDSAMYRCASSSGDGYYGYTFGSGTRLTVV.

This clonotype is a singleton in its sample. The rearrangement uses TRBV4-2 and TRBJ1-4; 12 nucleotides agree with TRBD1. From germline, CDR1 is LGHNA and CDR2 YNFKEQ. The CDR3 loop spans 19 amino acids. The ends lost 3 bases at V and 4 bases at J; junction bases unmatched: 12. The chain's CDR3 is CASSQSRGTGGADNEKLFF. CDR3 nucleotides: TGTGCCAGCAGCCAGTCCCGTGGGACAGGGGGCGCCGATAATGAAAAACTGTTTTTT.

In its sample, this clonotype was seen a few times. The chain links TRBV10-3 to TRBJ1-5; D unresolved. The CDR3 spans 16 residues. CDR1 is ENHRY and CDR2 is SYGVKD in the germline V gene. V gave up 2 bases and J gave up 1 base, with 12 bases separating them. CDR3 residues: CAISEMREASNQPQHF. CDR3 coding DNA: TGTGCCATCAGTGAGATGCGGGAGGCAAGCAATCAGCCCCAGCATTTT.

This sequence joins TRBV20-1 and TRBJ1-2, with D perhaps matching TRBD1 (5 bases). The germline V and J ends were trimmed by 1 base and 2 bases, with 11 bases remaining between them. This CDR3 spans 14 amino acids. CDR1 is DFQATT, CDR2 SNEGSKA, per germline (reference sequence). CDR3 loop: CSARARDRNYGYTF. The CDR3 DNA reads TGCAGTGCTAGAGCGCGGGACCGAAACTATGGCTACACCTTC.

This clonotype was counted between two and nine times. The rearrangement uses TRBV5-1 and TRBJ2-3; D gene uncertain. There are 15 residues in the CDR3. V gave up 0 bases and J gave up 2 bases, with 10 bases separating them. Looked up from germline, CDR1 is SGHRS and CDR2 is YFSETQ. This chain's CDR3 is CASSLVGDPTDTQYF. As DNA, the CDR3 is TGCGCCAGCAGCTTGGTTGGGGATCCCACAGATACGCAGTATTTT.

This clonotype has only a few counts. The chain is built from TRBV7-2 and TRBJ1-3; weak D call: TRBD1 (5 bases). V dropped 2 bases and J dropped 4 bases, with 12 bases sitting between them. CDR1 is SGHTA and CDR2 is FQGNSA in the germline V gene. The CDR3 consists of 15 residues. As DNA, the CDR3 is TGTGCCAGCAGCTTATTCGGGGGTTCAGGAAACACCATATATTTT. Protein: CASSLFGGSGNTIYF.

With regard to this clonotype: This may come from a read error, since a much larger clone is one base off. The chain employs TRBV29-1 and TRBJ2-7, with D uncertain. Between the trimmed V and J ends, which lost 5 bases and 3 bases, there was a span of 11 bases. The CDR3 extends over 12 amino acids. Germline V gene lookup returns CDR1 SQVTM and CDR2 ANQGSEA. CDR3 residues: CSVMLESYEQYF. CDR3 in DNA: TGCAGCGTTATGCTGGAGAGCTACGAGCAGTACTTC.

The chain links TRBV12-3 or TRBV12-4 to TRBJ2-3; 8 bases line up with TRBD1. V lost 5 bases and J lost 2; bases outside the gene matches: 6. This CDR3 contains 15 residues. CDR3 nucleotides: TGTGCCAGCAGTCCCGGGACAGGTAACACAGATACGCAGTATTTT. Amino acids: CASSPGTGNTDTQYF.